Shown below are 26 T cell receptor beta chains from a single sample sequenced in a study of blood T cell repertoires in COVID-19. Data came from immunoSEQ multiplex PCR; TCRdb stores just in-frame clones and leaves some out. Of about 220,000 clones listed, around 88% are singletons. The specimen sequenced was peripheral blood. These receptors were taken from a woman between 50 and 59 years old with acute or convalescent COVID-19.

The CDR3 DNA reads as TGTGCCAGCAGCTTCCAACTTGCCCACAATGAGCAGTTCTTC. It encodes CASSFQLAHNEQFF. The chain links TRBV7-2 to TRBJ2-1, with D unclear. CDR3 length equals 14 residues. Trimming shortened V by 3 bases and J by 5 bases, and 11 bases separated the two germline ends. Germline loops: CDR1 SGHTA, CDR2 FQGNSA.

The J gene is TRBJ2-5, the V gene TRBV28; 7 bases map to TRBD2. The CDR3 loop spans 14 amino acids. V shed 2 bases, J shed 4 bases, and the junction held 4 bases outside the gene matches. Germline V gene data show CDR1 as MDHEN and CDR2 as SYDVKM. Written as DNA, the CDR3 is TGTGCCAGCAGTTTAGGGACTACTCGAGAGACCCAGTACTTC. This sequence encodes CASSLGTTRETQYF.

This sequence joins TRBV27 and TRBJ2-7; 7 bases align to TRBD2. The CDR3 totals 15 residues. The J segment lost 2 bases and the V segment lost 4 bases, leaving 8 bases of the junction unmatched. Germline V lookup: CDR1 MNHEY, CDR2 SMNVEV (reference sequence). The CDR3 protein is CASSWLADLPYEQYF. In DNA form, the CDR3 reads TGTGCCAGCAGTTGGCTAGCGGACCTTCCCTACGAGCAGTACTTC.

The rearrangement uses TRBV18 and TRBJ2-1; 14 bases line up with TRBD2. The CDR3 extends over 15 amino acids. The V and J ends lost 3 bases and 5 bases, in that order; junction bases with no gene match: 0. Germline CDR1 reads KGHSH; CDR2 reads LQKENI. The CDR3 region is CASSPGLAGDNEQFF. The CDR3, as DNA: TGTGCCAGCTCACCGGGACTAGCGGGAGACAATGAGCAGTTCTTC.

The V call is TRBV12-5, the J call TRBJ2-1; 7 bases match TRBD2. The CDR3 covers 15 residues. Trimming took 6 bases from V and 1 from J; bases not matched to a gene: 6. The V gene's germline CDR1 is LGHNT and CDR2 FRNRAP. The CDR3: CASGGVGGSYNEQFF. CDR3 sequence (DNA): TGTGCTAGTGGAGGGGTCGGGGGGTCCTACAATGAGCAGTTCTTC.

The chain employs TRBV7-2 and TRBJ1-1, with no clear D. CDR1 is SGHTA and CDR2 is FQGNSA in the germline V gene. The CDR3 covers 14 residues. Trimming removed 0 bases at V and 8 bases at J, with 13 bases between. CDR3 DNA: TGTGCCAGCAGCTTAGCACACGGAGGAGGAGAAGCTTTCTTT. This translates into CASSLAHGGGEAFF.

CDR3 amino acids: CAWSVGSGMVNTQYF. CDR3 bases: TGTGCCTGGAGTGTAGGTAGCGGGATGGTTAATACGCAGTATTTT. The genes are TRBV30 and TRBJ2-3, with 8 bases fitting TRBD2. V lost 0 bases and J lost 7; bases outside the gene matches: 9. Germline V CDR1 and CDR2: GTSNPN, SVGIG (reference sequence). This CDR3 has 15 residues. Filled out from reference TRBV30 and TRBJ2-3, the complete variable domain reads SQTIHQWPATLVQPVGSPLSLECTVEGTSNPNLYWYRQAAGRGLQLLFYSVGIGQISSEVPQNLSASRPQDRQFILSSKKLLLSDSGFYLCAWSVGSGMVNTQYFGPGTRLTVL.

In its sample, this clone was seen a few times. This chain joins TRBV6-5 and TRBJ2-1, with 8 nucleotides matching TRBD2. This CDR3 spans 14 amino acids. The V gene's germline CDR1 is MNHEY and CDR2 SVGAGI. V lost 4 bases to trimming and J lost 9 bases; unmatched junction nucleotides: 8. The CDR3 sequence: CASSSKRESAEQFF. As DNA, the CDR3 is TGTGCCAGCAGTTCCAAGCGGGAGAGCGCTGAGCAGTTCTTC.

Here the CDR3 reads CATSDRTVQETQYF. In DNA, the CDR3 is TGTGCCACCAGTGATAGGACAGTTCAAGAGACCCAGTACTTC. The rearrangement joins TRBV24-1 to TRBJ2-5; tentative D call: TRBD1 (6 bases). Per germline, CDR1 KGHDR and CDR2 SFDVKD. The CDR3 sequence is 14 residues long. V was trimmed by 3 bases and J by 2 bases, leaving 9 bases between them.

The rearrangement links TRBV7-2 to TRBJ1-1, with TRBD1 matching over 10 bases. The CDR3 is 15 residues long. Germline lookup yields CDR1 SGHTA and CDR2 FQGNSA. V gave up 1 base and J gave up 4 bases; unmatched junction bases: 3. In DNA form, the CDR3 reads TGTGCCAGCAGCTTAGATGGACAGGGGGTCACTGAAGCTTTCTTT. It is translated as CASSLDGQGVTEAFF.

The V and J genes are TRBV7-6 and TRBJ2-5, with TRBD2 matching over 9 bases. The CDR3 contains 19 residues. Germline V gene sequence: CDR1 SGHVS, CDR2 FNYEAQ. The V and J ends lost 7 bases and 7 bases, in that order; junction bases with no gene match: 25. The chain's CDR3 is CASNKGRLADRRKRRTQYF. DNA for the CDR3: TGTGCCAGCAACAAGGGTAGACTAGCGGATCGCAGGAAGAGAAGGACCCAGTACTTC.

The chain is built from TRBV24-1 and TRBJ2-7; TRBD1 matches at 8 bases. The CDR3 covers 16 residues. Germline V gene sequence: CDR1 KGHDR, CDR2 SFDVKD. J lost 4 bases, V lost 7 bases, and 14 bases had no gene match. CDR3 region: CATRKPRQGFLYEQYF. In DNA form, the CDR3 reads TGTGCCACCAGAAAGCCCAGACAGGGGTTCTTGTACGAGCAGTACTTC.

This clone occurred a few times. The CDR3 coding sequence is TGCAGTGCTAGTGGTCCCTCGGACAATGAGCAGTTCTTC. Translated, it gives CSASGPSDNEQFF. The V gene is TRBV20-1, the J gene TRBJ2-1; D uncertain. V lost 3 bases and J lost 5, with 11 bases in between. This CDR3 has 13 amino acids. Germline V gene sequence: CDR1 DFQATT, CDR2 SNEGSKA (reference sequence).

V usage is TRBV5-1 and J usage is TRBJ2-2; tentative D call: TRBD1 (7 bases). Germline CDR1 SGHRS, CDR2 YFSETQ. Trimming took off 4 bases at V and 4 bases at J, with 17 bases between the two ends. The CDR3 consists of 16 residues. The CDR3 region is CASSHTQGGGTGELFF. The CDR3 coding sequence is TGCGCCAGCAGCCACACGCAGGGGGGAGGCACCGGGGAGCTGTTTTTT. Filled out from reference TRBV5-1 and TRBJ2-2, the complete variable domain reads KAGVTQTPRYLIKTRGQQVTLSCSPISGHRSVSWYQQTPGQGLQFLFEYFSETQRNKGNFPGRFSGRQFSNSRSEMNVSTLELGDSALYLCASSHTQGGGTGELFFGEGSRLTVL.

The chain links TRBV24-1 to TRBJ2-1; 8 nucleotides align to TRBD2. Germline lookup yields CDR1 KGHDR and CDR2 SFDVKD. The trim removed 10 bases at V and 8 bases at J, leaving 9 bases unmatched. The CDR3 extends over 13 amino acids. CDR3 in DNA: TGTGCCACGGCCCGGGGGGGAAGCTATGAGCAGTTCTTC. It yields the protein CATARGGSYEQFF.

The rearrangement uses TRBV29-1 and TRBJ1-2; a weak D match, TRBD1 (6 bases). Germline assignment: CDR1 SQVTM and CDR2 ANQGSEA. Deletions cut 7 bases from V and 2 bases from J, with 11 bases between. The CDR3 is 12 residues long. The CDR3 sequence is CSGGQRNYGYTF. Written as DNA, the CDR3 is TGCAGCGGTGGACAGCGAAACTATGGCTACACCTTC.

This clone was seen a handful of times. The genes are TRBV12-5 and TRBJ1-1; D might be TRBD1 (6 bases). Trimming took 5 bases from V and 6 from J, leaving 19 bases between them. Looked up from germline, CDR1 is LGHNT and CDR2 is FRNRAP. The CDR3 covers 15 residues. CDR3 in DNA: TGTGCTAGTGGTGTCTCGAACCAGGGGTTCGCTGAAGCTTTCTTT. Encoded protein: CASGVSNQGFAEAFF.

In this sample, this clone turned up once. The sample contains more than one DNA sequence encoding this CDR3. V and J are TRBV5-1 and TRBJ2-7, with a possible D match to TRBD2 (6 bases). The V and J ends lost 0 bases and 0 bases respectively, with 13 bases between them. The CDR3 has 16 residues. Looked up from germline, CDR1 is SGHRS and CDR2 is YFSETQ. In nucleotides, the CDR3 is TGCGCCAGCAGCTTGGATCCAGCGGGTAGCTCCTACGAGCAGTACTTC. This gives the protein CASSLDPAGSSYEQYF.

J is TRBJ2-7 and V is TRBV5-4, with D unclear. V shed 4 bases and J shed 0 bases, with 14 bases lying between them. Germline V gene data show CDR1 as SGHNT and CDR2 as YYREEE (reference sequence). The CDR3 totals 15 residues. Here the CDR3 DNA reads TGTGCCAGCAGCCCTCAGAAGTTATCCTCCTACGAGCAGTACTTC. This sequence encodes CASSPQKLSSYEQYF.

The chain recombines TRBV20-1 with TRBJ2-7; D unresolved. CDR3 size: 11 residues. Germline CDR1 and CDR2: DFQATT and SNEGSKA (reference sequence). DNA of the CDR3: TGCAGCGCGTCCGATGCTGGCGAGCAGTACTTC. It translates to CSASDAGEQYF.

This chain links TRBV10-1 with TRBJ2-1, with 8 nucleotides matching TRBD1. V shed 0 bases and J 7 bases; nucleotides not matched to a gene: 5. Germline values: CDR1 WNHNN, CDR2 SYGVQD (reference sequence). The length of the CDR3 is 15 residues. The chain's CDR3 is CASSESQGVGNEQFF. DNA of the CDR3: TGCGCCAGCAGTGAGTCACAGGGGGTAGGGAATGAGCAGTTCTTC.

V is TRBV5-8 and J is TRBJ1-5; 10 bases are shared with TRBD1. The CDR3 length is 17 residues. CDR1 and CDR2 from the germline V gene are SGHTS and YDEGEE. V shed 2 bases, J shed 4 bases, and the junction held 9 bases outside the gene matches. The CDR3 here is CASSLPLADRGNQPQHF. Written as DNA, the CDR3 is TGTGCCAGCAGCTTACCTCTCGCGGACAGGGGGAATCAGCCCCAGCATTTT.

The V gene is TRBV29-1, the J gene TRBJ2-3, with D possibly TRBD2 on 5 matching bases. Trimming took 5 bases from V and 6 from J, leaving 9 bases between them. Germline V CDR1 and CDR2: SQVTM, ANQGSEA. The CDR3 loop spans 11 amino acids. This CDR3 reads CSVTLGDTQYF. The CDR3, as DNA: TGCAGCGTTACACTAGGCGATACGCAGTATTTT.

The rearrangement joins TRBV18 to TRBJ2-3; 10 positions agree with TRBD2. The germline CDR1 and CDR2 sequences are KGHSH and LQKENI. The V and J ends lost 2 bases and 3 bases, in that order; junction bases with no gene match: 8. The CDR3 has 17 amino acids. The CDR3 loop is CASSPKASGRGTDTQYF. The CDR3 region has the DNA TGTGCCAGCTCACCAAAGGCTAGCGGGAGAGGGACAGATACGCAGTATTTT. The whole variable domain, filled in from reference TRBV18 and TRBJ2-3, reads NAGVMQNPRHLVRRRGQEARLRCSPMKGHSHVYWYRQLPEEGLKFMVYLQKENIIDESGMPKERFSAEFPKEGPSILRIQQVVRGDSAAYFCASSPKASGRGTDTQYFGPGTRLTVL.

The chain's CDR3 is CASSFRSNYGYTF. CDR3 DNA sequence: TGTGCCAGCAGTTTTCGGTCTAACTATGGCTACACCTTC. The chain is built from TRBV27 and TRBJ1-2; D unclear. Deletions cut 3 bases from V and 0 bases from J, with 5 bases between. The CDR3 consists of 13 residues. The germline V gene encodes CDR1 MNHEY and CDR2 SMNVEV (reference sequence).

The genes are TRBV4-2 and TRBJ2-7; TRBD2 aligns across 9 bases. CDR1 and CDR2 from the germline V gene are LGHNA and YNFKEQ. V gave up 1 base and J gave up 2 bases; unmatched junction bases: 3. The CDR3 has 15 residues. CDR3 bases: TGTGCCAGCAGCCAAGCCCTAGCGGGAACCTACGAGCAGTACTTC. This codes for CASSQALAGTYEQYF.